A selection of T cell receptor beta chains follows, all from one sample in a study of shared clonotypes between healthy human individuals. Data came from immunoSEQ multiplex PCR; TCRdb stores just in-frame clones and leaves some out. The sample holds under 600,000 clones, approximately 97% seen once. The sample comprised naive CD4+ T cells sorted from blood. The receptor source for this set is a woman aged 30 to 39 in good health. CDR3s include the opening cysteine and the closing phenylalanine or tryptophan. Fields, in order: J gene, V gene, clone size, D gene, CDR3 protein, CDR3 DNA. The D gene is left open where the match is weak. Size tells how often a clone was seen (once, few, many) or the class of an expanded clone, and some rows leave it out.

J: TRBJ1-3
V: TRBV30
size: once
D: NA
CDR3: CAWSGVGNTIYF
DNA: TGTGCCTGGAGTGGGGTCGGAAACACCATATATTTT

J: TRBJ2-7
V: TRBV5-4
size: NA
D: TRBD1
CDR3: CASSLGGTGAYEQYF
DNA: TGTGCCAGCAGCTTGGGGGGGACAGGGGCCTACGAGCAGTACTTC

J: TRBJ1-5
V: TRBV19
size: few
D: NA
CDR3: CASNGLGARDQPQHF
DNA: TGTGCCAGTAACGGCCTTGGGGCTCGGGATCAGCCCCAGCATTTT

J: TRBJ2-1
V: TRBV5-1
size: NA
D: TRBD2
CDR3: CASSQGTSGRPNEQFF
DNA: TGCGCCAGCAGCCAAGGCACTAGCGGCAGACCCAATGAGCAGTTCTTC

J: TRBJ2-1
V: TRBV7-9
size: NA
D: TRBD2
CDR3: CAIGTSGRASYNEQFF
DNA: TGTGCCATCGGGACTAGCGGGAGAGCCTCCTACAATGAGCAGTTCTTC

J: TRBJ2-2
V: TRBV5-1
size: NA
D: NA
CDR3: CASSLAAENTGELFF
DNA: TGCGCCAGCAGCTTGGCAGCGGAGAACACCGGGGAGCTGTTTTTT

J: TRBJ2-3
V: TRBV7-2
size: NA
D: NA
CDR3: CASSLVLGDTQYF
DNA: TGTGCCAGCAGCTTAGTGTTGGGAGATACGCAGTATTTT

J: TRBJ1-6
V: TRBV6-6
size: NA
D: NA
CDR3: CASSYRADNSPLHF
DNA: TGTGCCAGCAGTTACAGGGCAGATAATTCACCCCTCCACTTT

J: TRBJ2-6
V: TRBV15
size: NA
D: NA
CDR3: CATSRSRSGANVLTF
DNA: TGTGCCACCAGCAGGAGCCGCTCTGGGGCCAACGTCCTGACTTTC

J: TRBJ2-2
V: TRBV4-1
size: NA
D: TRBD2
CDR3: CASSQPSGRAAGELFF
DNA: TGCGCCAGCAGCCAACCGAGCGGGAGGGCCGCCGGGGAGCTGTTTTTT

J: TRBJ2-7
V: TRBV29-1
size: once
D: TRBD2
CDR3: CSVGPAGVEYEQYF
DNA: TGCAGCGTTGGCCCGGCGGGAGTGGAGTACGAGCAGTACTTC

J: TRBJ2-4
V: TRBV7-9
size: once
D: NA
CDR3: CASSLEALGIQYF
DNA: TGTGCCAGCAGCTTAGAGGCCCTCGGCATTCAGTACTTC

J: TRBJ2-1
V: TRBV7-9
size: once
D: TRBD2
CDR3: CASSVRGTIDEQFF
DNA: TGTGCCAGCAGTGTAAGAGGGACTATAGATGAGCAGTTCTTC

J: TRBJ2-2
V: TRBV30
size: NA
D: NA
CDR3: CAGGPGHTGELFF
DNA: TGTGCCGGTGGGCCAGGCCACACCGGGGAGCTGTTTTTT

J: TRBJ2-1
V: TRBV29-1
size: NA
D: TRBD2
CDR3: CSTNKILAGDYNEQFF
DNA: TGCAGCACGAATAAAATCCTAGCGGGAGATTACAATGAGCAGTTCTTC

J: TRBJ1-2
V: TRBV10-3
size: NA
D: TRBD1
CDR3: CAISERGQAHGYTF
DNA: TGTGCCATCAGCGAAAGGGGACAGGCGCATGGCTACACCTTC

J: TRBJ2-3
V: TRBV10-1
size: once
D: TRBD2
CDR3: CASSESGSGRTDTQYF
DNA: TGCGCCAGCAGTGAGTCGGGTAGCGGGAGGACAGATACGCAGTATTTT

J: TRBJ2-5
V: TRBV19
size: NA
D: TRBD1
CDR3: CASSTPQGTEATQYF
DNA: TGTGCCAGTAGTACCCCACAGGGGACGGAGGCGACCCAGTACTTC

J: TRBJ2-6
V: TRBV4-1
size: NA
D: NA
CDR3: CASSQPGRTSAGANVLTF
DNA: TGCGCCAGCAGCCAACCGGGACGCACGAGCGCTGGGGCCAACGTCCTGACTTTC

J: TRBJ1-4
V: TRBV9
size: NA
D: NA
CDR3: CASSLSPIEKLFF
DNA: TGTGCCAGCAGCCTGAGCCCAATAGAAAAACTGTTTTTT

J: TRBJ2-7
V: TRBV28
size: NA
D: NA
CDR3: CATGSGGESYEQYF
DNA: TGTGCCACCGGAAGCGGCGGTGAATCCTACGAGCAGTACTTC

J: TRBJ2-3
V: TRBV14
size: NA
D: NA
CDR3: CASSQPTDSPRFSDTQYF
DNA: TGTGCCAGCAGCCAGCCCACAGACAGCCCTCGTTTTAGCGATACGCAGTATTTT

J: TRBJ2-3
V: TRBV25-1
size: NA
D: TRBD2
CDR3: CASSGTPGTSESTDTQYF
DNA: TGTGCCAGCAGTGGAACACCCGGGACTAGCGAGAGCACAGATACGCAGTATTTT

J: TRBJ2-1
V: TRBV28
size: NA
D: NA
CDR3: CASSPPGYSLDYEFF
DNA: TGTGCCAGCAGCCCGCCCGGTTACTCCTTAGATTACGAGTTCTTC

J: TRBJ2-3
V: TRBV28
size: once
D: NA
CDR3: CASSQGNTDTQYF
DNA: TGTGCCAGCAGTCAGGGTAACACAGATACGCAGTATTTT

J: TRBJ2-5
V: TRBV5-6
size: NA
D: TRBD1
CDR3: CASSPTDRVETQYF
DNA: TGTGCCAGCAGCCCTACAGACAGGGTTGAGACCCAGTACTTC

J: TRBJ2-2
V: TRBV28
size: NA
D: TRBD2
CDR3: CASTHGGTSVTGELFF
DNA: TGTGCCAGCACCCATGGAGGGACTAGCGTTACCGGGGAGCTGTTTTTT

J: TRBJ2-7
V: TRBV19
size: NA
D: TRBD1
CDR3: CASSETGYDEQYF
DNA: TGTGCCAGTAGTGAGACAGGGTATGACGAGCAGTACTTC

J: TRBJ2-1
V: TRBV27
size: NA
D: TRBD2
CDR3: CASSPPGLAGAYNEQFF
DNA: TGTGCCAGCAGTCCTCCGGGACTAGCGGGGGCCTACAATGAGCAGTTCTTC

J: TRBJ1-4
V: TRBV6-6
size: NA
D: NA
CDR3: CASSYGAETTNEKLFF
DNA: TGTGCCAGCAGTTACGGCGCGGAGACAACTAATGAAAAACTGTTTTTT

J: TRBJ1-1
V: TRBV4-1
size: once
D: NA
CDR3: CASRKLLNTEAFF
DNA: TGCGCCAGCAGGAAGCTATTGAACACTGAAGCTTTCTTT